A single sample is the source of the 28 T cell receptor beta chains below, sequenced in a study of cytomegalovirus exposure and HLA in healthy donors. The PCR was carried out with 60 Vbeta primers and 13 Jbeta primers. Some clones are missing from TCRdb's copy, which holds only in-frame ones; the method was immunoSEQ multiplex PCR. This sample yields 140,000 or so clones, of which over 8% are seen a single time; roughly 1.9% belongs to the top ten. Sequencing used PBMCs. The source of these receptors is a male donor in good health and CMV-seronegative.

This clone was counted a few times. In DNA form, the CDR3 reads TGTGCCAGCAGCTCCCGGACTAGCGGGAGTATCTACGAGCAGTACTTC. Residues: CASSSRTSGSIYEQYF. J is TRBJ2-7 and V is TRBV7-9, with 13 bases aligning to TRBD2. The V gene's germline CDR1 is SEHNR and CDR2 FQNEAQ (reference sequence). There are 16 residues in the CDR3. Trimming removed 4 bases from V and 3 bases from J; junction bases left unmatched: 6.

The chain employs TRBV5-4 and TRBJ1-1; no definite D call. CDR1 is SGHNT, CDR2 YYREEE, per germline (reference sequence). The V end lost 3 bases, the J end lost 7 bases, and 19 bases lay between the germline ends. CDR3 length: 15 amino acids. CDR3 in DNA: TGTGCCAGCAGCTCCCGGGTTGGAACCGGGTTTGAAGCTTTCTTT. It yields the protein CASSSRVGTGFEAFF.

The CDR3: CASSPLAGTGSGELFF. CDR3 bases: TGTGCCAGCAGCCCCCTCGCCGGGACAGGGAGCGGGGAGCTGTTTTTT. This rearrangement joins TRBV7-9 to TRBJ2-2; 9 positions match TRBD1. The germline gives CDR1 SEHNR, CDR2 FQNEAQ (reference sequence). V shed 5 bases, J shed 7 bases, and the junction held 11 bases outside the gene matches. The CDR3 contains 16 residues.

The CDR3, as DNA: TGCGCCAGCAGCCAAGATAGGGGGCCAGGGGCGCGAGAAAAACTGTTTTTT. As protein: CASSQDRGPGAREKLFF. The chain has TRBV4-3 and TRBJ1-4; 7 bases line up with TRBD1. The CDR3 runs 17 residues. The V and J ends lost 0 bases and 8 bases, in that order; junction bases with no gene match: 12. Per germline, CDR1 LGHNA and CDR2 YSLEER.

V and J are TRBV7-9 and TRBJ1-2; the match to TRBD1 covers 8 bases. Germline values: CDR1 SEHNR, CDR2 FQNEAQ (reference sequence). J gave up 3 bases and V 6 bases, and 9 bases lay outside the gene matches. The CDR3 covers 15 residues. The CDR3 reads CASRPPGQDHYGYTF. CDR3 nucleotides: TGTGCCAGCAGACCACCGGGACAGGACCACTATGGCTACACCTTC.

The V gene is TRBV4-1, the J gene TRBJ1-5, with D unclear. Germline CDR1 and CDR2: MGHRA and YSYEKL. V was clipped by 1 base and J by 8 bases, with 15 bases between them. The CDR3 totals 15 residues. The CDR3 DNA sequence: TGCGCCAGCAGCCAAGTTGAGAGCATCGGGGAGCCCCAGCATTTT. Encoded protein: CASSQVESIGEPQHF.

There are a few counts of this clone. The rearrangement uses TRBV4-3 and TRBJ2-7, with 8 nucleotides matching TRBD1. The germline CDR1 and CDR2 sequences are LGHNA and YSLEER. The CDR3 loop spans 13 amino acids. V dropped 3 bases and J dropped 3; count of bases not matched to a gene: 1. The CDR3 DNA reads TGCGCCAGCAGCCACGGACAGGGCTACGAGCAGTACTTC. Encoded protein: CASSHGQGYEQYF.

This clone was detected a few times. The V call is TRBV28, the J call TRBJ1-4; D may be TRBD1 (6 bases). The V gene lost 5 bases and the J gene lost 11 bases, with 18 bases spanning the gap. The CDR3 runs 14 residues. Germline V gives CDR1 MDHEN, CDR2 SYDVKM. For the CDR3, the DNA is TGTGCCAGCAGTCCCCCGGGGGGCGTGAAGAAACTGTTTTTT. Translation gives CASSPPGGVKKLFF.

This clone was detected only a few times. The chain employs TRBV28 and TRBJ1-2; 7 nucleotides line up with TRBD1. V was clipped by 7 bases and J by 6 bases; unmatched bases: 8. CDR1 is MDHEN, CDR2 SYDVKM, per germline. This CDR3 comprises 13 residues. The CDR3 protein is CASTQTGLNGYTF. The CDR3 DNA reads as TGTGCCAGCACCCAGACAGGGTTAAATGGCTACACCTTC.

The genes are TRBV4-2 and TRBJ1-6; 7 nucleotides align to TRBD1. V lost 1 base to trimming and J lost 9 bases; unmatched junction nucleotides: 9. This CDR3 has 16 residues. The germline V gene has CDR1 LGHNA and CDR2 YNFKEQ. The CDR3 nucleotides are TGTGCCAGCAGCCAAGCGTGGTCGGACAGGTCTTCACCCCTCCACTTT. Its translation is CASSQAWSDRSSPLHF.

In this sample, this clone turned up a few times. The chain carries TRBV28 and TRBJ2-6; the match to TRBD2 covers 10 bases. CDR1 is MDHEN, CDR2 SYDVKM, per germline. The CDR3 is 21 amino acids. V dropped 2 bases and J dropped 0; count of bases not matched to a gene: 13. Written as DNA, the CDR3 is TGTGCCAGCAGTTTACTCCTTCTGATAGCGGGAGGAGGCTCTGGGGCCAACGTCCTGACTTTC. It translates to CASSLLLLIAGGGSGANVLTF.

This clone was seen more than once but under ten times. This CDR3 is CASSLNPGQGAIEQFF. The DNA for the CDR3 is TGCGCCAGCAGCTTAAATCCGGGACAGGGGGCTATTGAGCAGTTCTTC. The V gene is TRBV5-1, the J gene TRBJ2-1; 12 nucleotides align to TRBD1. Germline assignment: CDR1 SGHRS and CDR2 YFSETQ. This CDR3 has 16 residues. Trimming at V came to 2 bases and at J to 9 bases, leaving 9 bases not matched to a gene.

The V call is TRBV28, the J call TRBJ1-5; D gene uncertain. CDR3 length: 16 residues. In germline, CDR1 is MDHEN, CDR2 SYDVKM. Trimming removed 8 bases from V and 1 base from J, with 18 bases in between. The CDR3 sequence: CASGNLDGRSNQPQHF. The CDR3 DNA follows: TGTGCCAGCGGGAACTTGGACGGGAGAAGCAATCAGCCCCAGCATTTT. Combining the CDR3 with reference TRBV28 and TRBJ1-5 gives the whole variable domain DVKVTQSSRYLVKRTGEKVFLECVQDMDHENMFWYRQDPGLGLRLIYFSYDVKMKEKGDIPEGYSVSREKKERFSLILESASTNQTSMYLCASGNLDGRSNQPQHFGDGTRLSIL.

In this sample, this clone turned up a few times. In DNA form, the CDR3 reads TGTGCCAGCAGTTACAGTCAAGAGACCCAGTACTTC. It specifies CASSYSQETQYF. This chain uses TRBV2 with TRBJ2-5; no firm D call. The CDR3 runs 12 residues. The V and J ends lost 5 bases and 2 bases respectively, with 6 bases between them. The V gene's germline CDR1 is SNHLY and CDR2 FYNNEI.

This clone has just a few counts. V is TRBV6-6 and J is TRBJ1-5; TRBD1 is a possible D gene (6 bases). Germline V gene sequence: CDR1 MNHNY, CDR2 SVGAGI (reference sequence). The CDR3 totals 13 residues. V dropped 10 bases and J dropped 4 bases, with 14 bases sitting between them. DNA for the CDR3: TGTGCCAACTCGGACAGCCTTAATCAGCCCCAGCATTTT. Amino acids: CANSDSLNQPQHF.

The chain couples TRBV4-1 to TRBJ2-1; 7 bases match TRBD1. The CDR3 loop spans 20 amino acids. Germline V gives CDR1 MGHRA, CDR2 YSYEKL. After removal of 0 bases from V and 8 bases from J, the junction contained 22 bases not matched to a gene. This CDR3 reads CASSQDRAGGLNILVHEQFF. The CDR3 region has the DNA TGCGCCAGCAGCCAAGATAGGGCAGGGGGTCTCAACATTCTTGTCCATGAGCAGTTCTTC.

J is TRBJ2-7 and V is TRBV7-2, with 10 bases that match TRBD1. The CDR3 is made up of 14 amino acids. Germline CDR1 reads SGHTA; CDR2 reads FQGNSA. The V and J ends lost 6 bases and 0 bases, in that order; junction bases with no gene match: 2. Here the CDR3 DNA reads TGTGCCAGCAGTCGGGACAGGGGCTCCTACGAGCAGTACTTC. It is translated as CASSRDRGSYEQYF.

This clone has just a few counts. J is TRBJ2-3 and V is TRBV7-9, with TRBD2 matching over 12 bases. This CDR3 has 15 residues. Germline lookup yields CDR1 SEHNR and CDR2 FQNEAQ (reference sequence). The V gene end was trimmed by 5 bases and the J gene end by 4 bases; junction bases not matched to a gene: 4. CDR3 in amino acids: CASSVASGRADTQYF. The CDR3 bases are TGTGCCAGCAGCGTCGCTAGCGGGAGGGCAGATACGCAGTATTTT. Complete variable domain (other parts from reference TRBV7-9 and TRBJ2-3): DTGVSQNPRHKITKRGQNVTFRCDPISEHNRLYWYRQTLGQGPEFLTYFQNEAQLEKSRLLSDRFSAERPKGSFSTLEIQRTEQGDSAMYLCASSVASGRADTQYFGPGTRLTVL.

This clone has a handful of counts. The genes are TRBV5-1 and TRBJ1-2; 8 nucleotides agree with TRBD1. The V and J ends lost 4 bases and 7 bases, in that order; junction bases with no gene match: 9. There are 14 residues in the CDR3. Germline CDR1 is SGHRS and CDR2 is YFSETQ. In DNA, the CDR3 is TGCGCCAGCAGCGGCCGACAGGGGTTCTTTGGCTACACCTTC. It codes for CASSGRQGFFGYTF.

The chain couples TRBV7-9 to TRBJ2-5; D uncertain. The CDR3 totals 13 residues. V was clipped by 5 bases and J by 5 bases, with 12 bases between them. CDR1 is SEHNR and CDR2 is FQNEAQ in the germline V gene (reference sequence). Here the CDR3 reads CASSQQPPETQYF. The CDR3 DNA is TGTGCCAGCAGCCAACAACCCCCCGAGACCCAGTACTTC.

This clone was counted a few times. The rearrangement joins TRBV18 to TRBJ2-7; TRBD1 is a possible D gene (6 bases). V lost 5 bases and J lost 0, with 23 bases in between. The germline CDR1 and CDR2 sequences are KGHSH and LQKENI. The CDR3 is 18 amino acids. The CDR3, as DNA: TGTGCCAGCTCATGGAGACCGGGACACTTGGAAACCTCCTACGAGCAGTACTTC. Its protein product is CASSWRPGHLETSYEQYF.

This clone was observed a handful of times. This chain connects TRBV9 to TRBJ2-3, with 9 positions matching TRBD1. Germline trimming cut 3 bases from V and 5 bases from J; bases unmatched to any gene: 4. CDR1 is SGDLS, CDR2 YYNGEE, per germline. This CDR3 has 14 amino acids. The CDR3 region has the DNA TGTGCCAGCAGCGCCCGACAGGGGGGAGATACGCAGTATTTT. Its translation: CASSARQGGDTQYF.

This clone was counted between two and nine times. The J gene is TRBJ2-7, the V gene TRBV9; 9 bases line up with TRBD1. J was trimmed by 5 bases and V by 3 bases; bases with no gene match: 9. This CDR3 has 15 residues. Germline V gene sequence: CDR1 SGDLS, CDR2 YYNGEE. The CDR3 DNA reads TGTGCCAGCAGCGCCGGGGGACAGGGAAACAACGAGCAGTACTTC. This encodes CASSAGGQGNNEQYF.

J is TRBJ1-5 and V is TRBV2; D unclear. CDR3 length: 11 amino acids. Trimming shortened V by 3 bases and J by 12 bases, and 9 bases separated the two germline ends. Per the germline V gene, CDR1 is SNHLY and CDR2 is FYNNEI. The DNA of the CDR3 is TGTGCCAGCAGTGAGACCCGGGACCAGCATTTT. Translating gives CASSETRDQHF.

This clone has a handful of counts. This rearrangement joins TRBV2 to TRBJ2-2; D unresolved. V was trimmed by 3 bases and J by 1 base, leaving 6 bases between them. The germline CDR1 and CDR2 sequences are SNHLY and FYNNEI. This CDR3 has 14 residues. CDR3 bases: TGTGCCAGCAGTGATGAGCTGAACACCGGGGAGCTGTTTTTT. This sequence encodes CASSDELNTGELFF.

Worth noting for this clone: The same CDR3 is also encoded by other DNA sequences in this sample. The V call is TRBV5-4, the J call TRBJ1-1, with D uncertain. Per the germline V gene, CDR1 is SGHNT and CDR2 is YYREEE (reference sequence). The CDR3 is 16 residues long. V dropped 1 base and J dropped 2 bases, with 15 bases sitting between them. The DNA of the CDR3 is TGTGCCAGCAGCTTGAACGCTAATAGCTTAAACACTGAAGCTTTCTTT. Its protein product is CASSLNANSLNTEAFF.

CDR3 region: CATSRETASSGNTIYF. In DNA form, the CDR3 reads TGTGCCACCAGCAGAGAAACAGCCAGCTCTGGAAACACCATATATTTT. The chain is built from TRBV15 and TRBJ1-3; D not certain. Germline CDR1 reads LNHNV; CDR2 reads YYDKDF (reference sequence). The V gene lost 0 bases and the J gene lost 0 bases, with 9 bases spanning the gap. The CDR3 totals 16 residues.

The V call is TRBV28, the J call TRBJ1-2; a possible D gene is TRBD1 (5 bases). The CDR3 totals 14 residues. V lost 6 bases to trimming and J lost 6 bases, with 17 bases between them. Germline lookup yields CDR1 MDHEN and CDR2 SYDVKM. CDR3 DNA: TGTGCCAGCAGCCCTACGACAGTAACCCATGGCTACACCTTC. It encodes CASSPTTVTHGYTF.